This T cell receptor (beta chain) was retrieved from a study of blood T cell repertoires in COVID-19. The junction had 8 bases not matched to a gene; V was cut back by 6 bases and J by 3 bases. From germline, CDR1 is SQVTM and CDR2 ANQGSEA. CDR3 size: 14 residues. This table comes from immunoSEQ multiplex PCR, and its TCRdb copy is limited to in-frame clones, with some not included. This sample has under 250,000 clones, with 70% to 90% found just once. The TCR comes from a woman aged 70-85 years with active or convalescent COVID-19. V and J are TRBV29-1 and TRBJ2-3, with TRBD1 identical over 8 bases. The material sequenced was peripheral blood. CDR3 in amino acids: CSVRQGTVTDTQYF. CDR3 in DNA: TGCAGCGTGCGACAGGGGACGGTGACAGATACGCAGTATTTT.